These 7 T cell receptor beta chains were sequenced from one sample in a study of cytomegalovirus exposure and HLA in healthy donors. Primers included in the PCR were 60 Vbeta and 13 Jbeta primers. The data were produced by immunoSEQ multiplex PCR, yet TCRdb's version contains in-frame clones alone and is incomplete. The sample holds 60,000 to 75,000 clones, 85% to 90% seen once. The sample taken for sequencing was PBMCs. The receptors originated from a female donor in good health and CMV-seronegative.

The chain's CDR3 is CASSSGDFDTEAFF. The DNA for the CDR3 is TGTGCCAGCAGTTCAGGGGATTTCGACACTGAAGCTTTCTTT. J is TRBJ1-1 and V is TRBV11-3, with a tentative D call TRBD1 (6 bases). The CDR3 contains 14 residues. V lost 6 bases, J lost 3 bases, and 14 bases lay in between. Germline V lookup: CDR1 SGHNT, CDR2 YENEEA.

The chain carries TRBV10-3 and TRBJ2-7, with D tentatively TRBD2 (5 bases). The CDR3 has 16 amino acids. Germline-derived CDR1 and CDR2 are ENHRY and SYGVKD. V lost 6 bases to trimming and J lost 0 bases, with 18 bases between them. The CDR3 is CAISQNSALSSYEQYF. The CDR3 DNA sequence: TGTGCCATCAGCCAGAATAGCGCGCTGAGCTCCTACGAGCAGTACTTC.

The CDR3 DNA reads as TGCGCCAGCAGCCATCGACTAGCGGGGGAGACCTACGAGCAGTACTTC. This translates into CASSHRLAGETYEQYF. V gene TRBV4-1 combines with J gene TRBJ2-7; 12 nucleotides line up with TRBD2. Germline-derived CDR1 and CDR2 are MGHRA and YSYEKL. V gave up 3 bases and J gave up 2 bases; unmatched junction bases: 5. CDR3 length: 16 residues.

This clone was observed a few times. The chain is built from TRBV5-1 and TRBJ2-3, with a weak D call TRBD1 (6 bases). Germline CDR1 is SGHRS and CDR2 is YFSETQ. Trimming shortened V by 5 bases and J by 4 bases, and 11 bases separated the two germline ends. The CDR3 spans 13 residues. The CDR3 region has the DNA TGCGCCAGCAGACAGGACAGTGCAGATACGCAGTATTTT. Its protein is CASRQDSADTQYF.

The CDR3 bases are TGTGCCAGCAGACGACAGGGGGCGGGCACCGGGGAGCTGTTTTTT. Protein: CASRRQGAGTGELFF. The chain is built from TRBV6-5 and TRBJ2-2, with 10 bases identical to TRBD1. Germline V gives CDR1 MNHEY, CDR2 SVGAGI. The CDR3 runs to 15 residues. V dropped 6 bases and J dropped 4; count of bases not matched to a gene: 5.

The chain carries TRBV7-8 and TRBJ1-1; 7 nucleotides line up with TRBD1. Trimming removed 6 bases from V and 2 bases from J; junction bases left unmatched: 12. CDR3 length equals 16 residues. The V gene's germline CDR1 is SGHVS and CDR2 FQNEAQ. CDR3 protein: CASRHTAGTDNTEAFF. The CDR3 DNA reads as TGTGCCAGCAGACACACCGCCGGGACAGATAACACTGAAGCTTTCTTT. Full variable domain (outside the CDR3, taken from reference TRBV7-8 and TRBJ1-1): GAGVSQSPRYKVAKRGQDVALRCDPISGHVSLFWYQQALGQGPEFLTYFQNEAQLDKSGLPSDRFFAERPEGSVSTLKIQRTQQEDSAVYLCASRHTAGTDNTEAFFGQGTRLTVV.

This sequence joins TRBV7-8 and TRBJ1-3, with TRBD1 matching 8 bases. CDR3 length: 15 amino acids. With V trimmed by 3 bases and J by 2 bases, 3 bases remained unmatched. Germline V lookup: CDR1 SGHVS, CDR2 FQNEAQ. The CDR3 DNA is TGTGCCAGCAGCTTCGACAGGGGAGCTGGAAACACCATATATTTT. Its translation: CASSFDRGAGNTIYF.